This TCR beta chain came from a study of blood T cell repertoires in COVID-19. Assay: immunoSEQ multiplex PCR; the TCRdb copy retains only in-frame clones and omits some. The sample lists roughly 75,000 clones, around 85% occurring once. Trimming pared 5 bases from V and 2 bases from J, leaving 16 bases between. The germline V gene encodes CDR1 SGDLS and CDR2 YYNGEE. The CDR3 covers 15 residues. The sample taken for sequencing was peripheral blood. This rearrangement joins TRBV9 to TRBJ1-1; perhaps TRBD1 as D (6 bases). The source of this sequence is a man aged 50 to 60 with COVID-19, enrolled during active disease. The chain's CDR3 is CASRASGALNTEAFF. The CDR3 DNA reads TGTGCCAGCAGGGCTTCAGGGGCCTTAAACACTGAAGCTTTCTTT.